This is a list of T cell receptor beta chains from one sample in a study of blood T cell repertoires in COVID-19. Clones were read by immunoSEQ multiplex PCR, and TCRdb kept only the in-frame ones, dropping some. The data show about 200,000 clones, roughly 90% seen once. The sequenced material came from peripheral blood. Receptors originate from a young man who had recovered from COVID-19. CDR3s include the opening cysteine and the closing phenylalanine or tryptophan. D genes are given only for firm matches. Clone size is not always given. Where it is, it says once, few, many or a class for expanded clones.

CDR3: CASSQFAGGTQYF; DNA: TGTGCCAGCAGCCAATTTGCGGGAGGGACCCAGTACTTC; V: TRBV16; J: TRBJ2-5; D: TRBD2; size: NA
CDR3: CRSNRGGLYGYTF; DNA: TGTCGATCTAACAGGGGTGGGCTCTATGGCTACACCTTC; V: TRBV2; J: TRBJ1-2; D: TRBD1; size: few
CDR3: CATSRDATSNEKLFF; DNA: TGTGCCACCAGCAGAGACGCGACATCTAATGAAAAACTGTTTTTT; V: TRBV15; J: TRBJ1-4; D: NA; size: NA
CDR3: CAWKGGRSSYEQYF; DNA: TGTGCCTGGAAGGGGGGGCGGAGCTCCTACGAGCAGTACTTC; V: TRBV30; J: TRBJ2-7; D: NA; size: NA
CDR3: CASSPEAGATGNTIYF; DNA: TGTGCCAGCTCCCCAGAGGCAGGGGCAACTGGAAACACCATATATTTT; V: TRBV18; J: TRBJ1-3; D: NA; size: NA
CDR3: CASTMGGVEAFF; DNA: TGTGCCAGTACAATGGGGGGGGTTGAGGCTTTCTTT; V: TRBV19; J: TRBJ1-1; D: NA; size: NA
CDR3: CASSPGLLADYEQYF; DNA: TGTGCCAGCAGCCCCGGGCTACTAGCAGACTACGAGCAGTACTTC; V: TRBV11-2; J: TRBJ2-7; D: NA; size: NA
CDR3: CASSLGDRDYEQYF; DNA: TGTGCCAGCAGCTTAGGAGACAGGGACTACGAGCAGTACTTC; V: TRBV13; J: TRBJ2-7; D: TRBD1; size: NA
CDR3: CATSRVRGTTYEQYF; DNA: TGTGCCACCAGCAGAGTCCGCGGGACTACCTACGAGCAGTACTTC; V: TRBV15; J: TRBJ2-7; D: TRBD2; size: NA
CDR3: CASSPWTSGEQYF; DNA: TGTGCCAGCAGCCCCTGGACTAGCGGGGAGCAGTACTTC; V: TRBV7-8; J: TRBJ2-7; D: TRBD2; size: NA
CDR3: CASSLGGDLYEQYF; DNA: TGTGCCAGCAGCCTAGGCGGGGATCTCTACGAGCAGTACTTC; V: TRBV7-9; J: TRBJ2-7; D: NA; size: NA